Listed below are T cell receptor beta chains from one sample, sequenced in a study of CD8+ T cells in alopecia areata. Clones were sequenced by immunoSEQ multiplex PCR, and TCRdb holds only the in-frame ones, with some missing. Of approximately 280,000 clones listed, roughly 60% are singletons. The sequencing used CD4+ T cells sorted from blood, collected at week 24, from a patient treated with tofacitinib. The receptors come from a human donor with alopecia areata. Both conserved end residues are trimmed from each CDR3. The D gene is left open where the match is weak.

TRBJ1-6 TRBV30 . AWRQSQSASLH
TRBJ1-1 TRBV6-5 . ASSLRLGKEAF
TRBJ2-7 TRBV5-1 TRBD1 ASTRTGGSYEQY
TRBJ1-6 TRBV25-1 . ASSEWEREGSYNSPLH
TRBJ2-1 TRBV5-6 . ASSRGQGGYNEQF
TRBJ2-5 TRBV10-3 . AISESYRRGKETQY
TRBJ1-4 TRBV29-1 . SVVGQLGEKLF
TRBJ2-1 TRBV15 . ATSRGGGSYNEQF
TRBJ1-1 TRBV7-2 . ASSHPGGNTEAF
TRBJ2-2 TRBV5-1 . ASSWKNTGELF
TRBJ2-7 TRBV23-1 . ASSRSRADRAYYEQY
TRBJ1-1 TRBV7-9 . ASSLDAWRTEAF
TRBJ2-5 TRBV5-1 TRBD2 ASSLVGGTLPNQETQY
TRBJ1-5 TRBV30 . AWNGGNSNQPQH
TRBJ1-5 TRBV2 TRBD1 ASSVTGGSDRRTEPQH
TRBJ1-1 TRBV18 . ASSRTVQPDTEAF
TRBJ2-1 TRBV12-5 . ASGLITRGEQF
TRBJ2-5 TRBV28 TRBD2 ASGDYQETQY
TRBJ2-1 TRBV30 . AWSRGDDNEQF
TRBJ2-3 TRBV9 . ASSVSQADTQY
TRBJ2-1 TRBV7-2 . ASSLARALDEQF
TRBJ1-5 TRBV30 . AWSVRTNQPQH
TRBJ1-4 TRBV15 TRBD1 ATSRDGTAEKLF
TRBJ1-1 TRBV28 . ASSTYRVNTEAF
TRBJ2-1 TRBV29-1 . SVGAHYNEQF
TRBJ2-3 TRBV9 . ASSSRGTGAHTDTQY
TRBJ1-2 TRBV4-1 . ASSRPVAGMRKYGYT
TRBJ2-2 TRBV15 . ATRAIGNTGELF
TRBJ2-5 TRBV2 . ASNGVFGGNPTQETQY
TRBJ1-3 TRBV30 . AWSEVRASSGNTIY
TRBJ2-7 TRBV7-9 TRBD1 ASSPPGQGGHEQY
TRBJ2-6 TRBV27 . ASSSPDAGANVLT